These 10 T cell receptor beta chains came from one sample sequenced in a study of T cell responses to AZD1222 COVID-19 vaccine. Repertoires were generated with immunoSEQ multiplex PCR, while TCRdb's copy carries only in-frame clones and drops some. This sample has tens of thousands of clones; about 85% occur once, and the top ten carry about 13%. Sample: peripheral blood, taken on day 0 of AZD1222 vaccination. The receptors originated from an adult in good health.

This clone occurred once. The chain has TRBV29-1 and TRBJ2-2; D not certain. CDR1 and CDR2 from the germline V gene are SQVTM and ANQGSEA. The CDR3 length is 12 residues. Trimming cost V 2 bases and J 5 bases, with 6 bases left between them. Here the CDR3 reads CSVESYTGELFF. In nucleotides, the CDR3 is TGCAGCGTTGAATCGTATACCGGGGAGCTGTTTTTT.

The rearrangement links TRBV7-6 to TRBJ2-5; tentative D call: TRBD2 (6 bases). Looked up from germline, CDR1 is SGHVS and CDR2 is FNYEAQ. This CDR3 region has 13 residues. The V end lost 5 bases, the J end lost 5 bases, and 12 bases lay between the germline ends. The CDR3 loop is CASSGGVRETQYF. The CDR3 bases are TGTGCCAGCAGCGGAGGGGTTCGGGAGACCCAGTACTTC.

V usage is TRBV7-2 and J usage is TRBJ1-2, with 7 bases matching TRBD1. The CDR3 contains 14 residues. Trimming removed 3 bases from V and 3 bases from J; junction bases left unmatched: 4. Germline V gene data show CDR1 as SGHTA and CDR2 as FQGNSA. CDR3 sequence (DNA): TGTGCCAGCAGCTTGAGGACAGGCGACTATGGCTACACCTTC. Its translation: CASSLRTGDYGYTF.

The genes are TRBV10-3 and TRBJ1-1, with 7 bases fitting TRBD1. V dropped 7 bases and J dropped 0; count of bases not matched to a gene: 2. The CDR3 runs to 13 residues. CDR1 and CDR2 from the germline V gene are ENHRY and SYGVKD. The CDR3 nucleotides read TGTGCCATCAAGGGACAGCTGAACACTGAAGCTTTCTTT. It specifies CAIKGQLNTEAFF.

The chain couples TRBV7-3 to TRBJ2-1; D could derive from TRBD1 or TRBD2 (7 bases each). Trimming shortened V by 8 bases and J by 5 bases, and 19 bases separated the two germline ends. Germline V gene sequence: CDR1 SGHTA, CDR2 FQGTGA. CDR3 size: 15 residues. The CDR3, as DNA: TGTGCCAGCGCCCTCAGGGGGGGCGGGAACAATGAGCAGTTCTTC. It encodes CASALRGGGNNEQFF.

V gene TRBV10-2 combines with J gene TRBJ2-3, with D perhaps TRBD2 (6 bases). This CDR3 has 12 residues. Germline CDR1 and CDR2: WSHSY and SAAADI. The V end was cut by 8 bases, the J end by 10 bases, with 16 bases between. CDR3 protein: CASGGTPLAQYF. For the CDR3, the DNA is TGCGCCAGCGGAGGGACTCCTTTGGCGCAGTATTTT.

The gene calls are TRBV6-2 or TRBV6-3 and TRBJ1-5; possible D gene TRBD1, 6 bases. Trimming took 2 bases from V and 4 from J, leaving 18 bases between them. The CDR3 has 17 amino acids. The germline V gene encodes CDR1 MNHEY and CDR2 SVGEGT. For the CDR3, the DNA is TGTGCCAGCAGTTACCCCGCCCGACAGGCCTTTAATCAGCCCCAGCATTTT. It codes for CASSYPARQAFNQPQHF.

V and J are TRBV7-2 and TRBJ1-2, with no clear D. The CDR3 is 14 amino acids. V shed 5 bases and J shed 8 bases, with 18 bases lying between them. CDR1 is SGHTA, CDR2 FQGNSA, per germline. The CDR3 DNA sequence: TGTGCCAGCAGCCCTTCGGACCAACGTAGGGGCTACACCTTC. Its translation is CASSPSDQRRGYTF.

The V call is TRBV7-9, the J call TRBJ2-2, with TRBD2 matching 7 bases. Germline assignment: CDR1 SEHNR and CDR2 FQNEAQ (reference sequence). The CDR3 is 15 amino acids. Germline trimming cut 4 bases from V and 1 base from J; bases unmatched to any gene: 3. CDR3 protein: CASSSRGENTGELFF. CDR3 DNA: TGTGCCAGCAGCTCCCGGGGGGAGAACACCGGGGAGCTGTTTTTT.

CDR3 amino acids: CASSQLPGTGNTIYF. The CDR3 region has the DNA TGCGCCAGCAGCCAATTGCCCGGGACTGGAAACACCATATATTTT. The chain carries TRBV4-3 and TRBJ1-3; no reliable D call. Germline CDR1 is LGHNA and CDR2 is YSLEER. The CDR3 consists of 15 residues. The V end was cut by 2 bases, the J end by 2 bases, with 10 bases between.